The next 21 T cell receptor beta chains were all read from a single sample in a study of PD-L1 blockade in urothelial cancer. Time point noted: pretreatment peripheral blood. Sequenced by immunoSEQ multiplex PCR; TCRdb stores in-frame clones only, minus some. The table has about 72,000 clones, 86% seen once. Sequencing was performed on PBMCs, taken around atezolizumab (anti-PD-L1) treatment. These receptors came from a man aged 60 to 75 with urothelial cancer.

In this sample, this clone turned up a few times. The chain links TRBV6-1 to TRBJ1-1; unclear D gene. CDR1 and CDR2 from the germline V gene are MNHNS and SASEGT. The CDR3 contains 13 residues. V gave up 7 bases and J gave up 4 bases, with 13 bases separating them. The CDR3 nucleotides read TGTGCCAGCACCCTAGATTTGCCCACTGAAGCTTTCTTT. Protein product: CASTLDLPTEAFF.

This chain joins TRBV9 and TRBJ2-3; 8 nucleotides agree with TRBD1. V was clipped by 0 bases and J by 0 bases; unmatched bases: 3. Germline assignment: CDR1 SGDLS and CDR2 YYNGEE. CDR3 length: 16 amino acids. In nucleotides, the CDR3 is TGTGCCAGCAGCGTAGGGACAGGGTCGAGCACAGATACGCAGTATTTT. It translates to CASSVGTGSSTDTQYF.

This clone has more than one count but fewer than ten. V is TRBV30 and J is TRBJ1-1; 8 bases align to TRBD1. Germline-derived CDR1 and CDR2 are GTSNPN and SVGIG (reference sequence). V dropped 1 base and J dropped 3; count of bases not matched to a gene: 1. The CDR3 runs 13 residues. CDR3 bases: TGTGCCTGGAGTGGACAGGGGCACACTGAAGCTTTCTTT. Its translation: CAWSGQGHTEAFF.

The sample holds one count of this clone. The gene calls are TRBV5-8 and TRBJ2-3; 7 bases line up with TRBD2. The CDR3 is made up of 14 amino acids. CDR1 is SGHTS and CDR2 is YDEGEE in the germline V gene. Trimming removed 3 bases from V and 2 bases from J; junction bases left unmatched: 3. The CDR3: CASSWDYYTDTQYF. The DNA for the CDR3 is TGTGCCAGCAGCTGGGACTACTACACAGATACGCAGTATTTT.

This clone was observed once. The chain has TRBV30 and TRBJ1-2; possibly TRBD1 for D (6 bases). The V end was cut by 2 bases, the J end by 8 bases, with 18 bases between. This CDR3 has 14 amino acids. The germline V gene encodes CDR1 GTSNPN and CDR2 SVGIG (reference sequence). CDR3 DNA sequence: TGTGCCTGGAGTTTAAACAGGGCTGCAGGGGGCTACACCTTC. Residues: CAWSLNRAAGGYTF.

This clone appeared a few times. This chain uses TRBV6-4 with TRBJ2-2; 11 positions agree with TRBD2. The CDR3 is 18 residues long. V lost 3 bases to trimming and J lost 1 base; unmatched junction nucleotides: 7. Germline V CDR1 and CDR2: MRHNA, SNTAGT. CDR3 in DNA: TGTGCCAGCAGTGAACCACTAGCGGGGGAGATGAACACCGGGGAGCTGTTTTTT. Protein product: CASSEPLAGEMNTGELFF.

The V call is TRBV7-9, the J call TRBJ2-7; a possible D gene is TRBD2 (7 bases). This CDR3 has 15 residues. Germline V gives CDR1 SEHNR, CDR2 FQNEAQ (reference sequence). The V gene lost 5 bases and the J gene lost 3 bases, with 17 bases spanning the gap. As DNA, the CDR3 is TGTGCCAGCAGCCCACCGGGGGGCGATTTCTACGAGCAGTACTTC. Its protein is CASSPPGGDFYEQYF.

V is TRBV30 and J is TRBJ1-4, with 10 bases identical to TRBD1. The CDR3 loop spans 14 amino acids. Looked up from germline, CDR1 is GTSNPN and CDR2 is SVGIG (reference sequence). Losses at the gene ends were 5 bases for V and 7 bases for J; bases not matched to a gene: 7. CDR3: CAWYPGQGSEKLFF. As DNA, the CDR3 is TGTGCCTGGTATCCGGGACAGGGGAGTGAAAAACTGTTTTTT. The full variable domain, completed using reference TRBV30 and TRBJ1-4, is SQTIHQWPATLVQPVGSPLSLECTVEGTSNPNLYWYRQAAGRGLQLLFYSVGIGQISSEVPQNLSASRPQDRQFILSSKKLLLSDSGFYLCAWYPGQGSEKLFFGSGTQLSVL.

This sequence joins TRBV5-1 and TRBJ2-1; D is unresolved. V gave up 4 bases and J gave up 8 bases, with 16 bases separating them. The CDR3 runs to 14 residues. The germline gives CDR1 SGHRS, CDR2 YFSETQ. The CDR3 here is CASSPPFEMDEQFF. CDR3 in DNA: TGCGCCAGCAGCCCACCGTTTGAGATGGATGAGCAGTTCTTC.

This chain links TRBV9 with TRBJ1-2, with a possible D match to TRBD1 (6 bases). V lost 6 bases, J lost 0 bases, and 12 bases lay in between. Germline V gives CDR1 SGDLS, CDR2 YYNGEE. The CDR3 extends over 14 amino acids. The CDR3 sequence: CASTPRTANYGYTF. CDR3 nucleotide sequence: TGTGCCAGCACCCCCCGGACAGCTAACTATGGCTACACCTTC.

V is TRBV29-1 and J is TRBJ1-2, with 7 positions matching TRBD1. The J segment lost 5 bases and the V segment lost 7 bases, leaving 13 bases of the junction unmatched. CDR1 and CDR2 from the germline V gene are SQVTM and ANQGSEA. There are 14 residues in the CDR3. CDR3 in DNA: TGCAGCGCCCCCAACCCGGCAGGGGGATATGGCTACACCTTC. This translates into CSAPNPAGGYGYTF. The whole variable domain, filled in from reference TRBV29-1 and TRBJ1-2, reads SAVISQKPSRDICQRGTSLTIQCQVDSQVTMMFWYRQQPGQSLTLIATANQGSEATYESGFVIDKFPISRPNLTFSTLTVSNMSPEDSSIYLCSAPNPAGGYGYTFGSGTRLTVV.

This chain joins TRBV27 and TRBJ2-5; D may be TRBD2 (6 bases). Germline V gene sequence: CDR1 MNHEY, CDR2 SMNVEV (reference sequence). V gave up 6 bases and J gave up 2 bases, with 16 bases separating them. The CDR3 covers 15 residues. Here the CDR3 DNA reads TGTGCCAGCAGGACACTAGGAGGGAGACAAGAGACCCAGTACTTC. It is translated as CASRTLGGRQETQYF.

In its sample, this clone was seen a few times. This rearrangement joins TRBV7-9 to TRBJ2-7, with TRBD1 matching 8 bases. The CDR3 totals 13 residues. CDR1 and CDR2 (germline): SEHNR, FQNEAQ (reference sequence). V was clipped by 3 bases and J by 5 bases; unmatched bases: 3. The CDR3 DNA follows: TGTGCCAGCAGCTTGTTGGACAGGGACGAGCAGTACTTC. This translates into CASSLLDRDEQYF.

V is TRBV10-1 and J is TRBJ1-1; D gene uncertain. The CDR3 has 13 residues. V lost 6 bases, J lost 3 bases, and 11 bases lay in between. The germline V gene encodes CDR1 WNHNN and CDR2 SYGVQD (reference sequence). Written as DNA, the CDR3 is TGCGCCAGCAGAGCTACAGCGGACACTGAAGCTTTCTTT. Protein sequence: CASRATADTEAFF.

The rearrangement uses TRBV5-6 and TRBJ1-2; 7 bases match TRBD1. The V gene's germline CDR1 is SGHDT and CDR2 YYEEEE. J was trimmed by 4 bases and V by 0 bases; bases with no gene match: 9. This CDR3 region has 16 residues. The CDR3, as DNA: TGTGCCAGCAGCTTGGTAGGAGGACAGGACCGCTATGGCTACACCTTC. Amino acid sequence: CASSLVGGQDRYGYTF.

V usage is TRBV7-2 and J usage is TRBJ1-2, with D uncertain. Trimming stripped 2 bases from V and 4 bases from J, with 17 bases between. The germline V gene has CDR1 SGHTA and CDR2 FQGNSA. CDR3 length equals 16 residues. CDR3 sequence reads: CASSLRGNDYFYGYTF. The CDR3 nucleotides are TGTGCCAGCAGCTTACGGGGAAACGATTATTTCTATGGCTACACCTTC.

The chain recombines TRBV11-2 with TRBJ2-5; no clear D. The germline CDR1 and CDR2 sequences are SGHAT and FQNNGV. The CDR3 is 15 amino acids. The ends were cut back, 5 bases at V and 2 bases at J, with 15 bases in the middle. CDR3 sequence (DNA): TGTGCCAGCAGCAACCTACGCGGCAGACAAGAGACCCAGTACTTC. Its translation: CASSNLRGRQETQYF.

The rearrangement links TRBV30 to TRBJ2-3; tentative D call: TRBD1 (6 bases). V dropped 0 bases and J dropped 6 bases, with 13 bases sitting between them. This CDR3 has 14 amino acids. Germline V gene sequence: CDR1 GTSNPN, CDR2 SVGIG (reference sequence). CDR3 bases: TGTGCCTGGAGTGTACGGGCAGGGGCGGATACGCAGTATTTT. As protein: CAWSVRAGADTQYF.

CDR3 region: CASSPSGGRTYNEQFF. In DNA form, the CDR3 reads TGCGCCAGCAGCCCCTCCGGGGGAAGGACCTACAATGAGCAGTTCTTC. This chain uses TRBV4-3 with TRBJ2-1, with a tentative D call TRBD2 (6 bases). Germline CDR1 and CDR2: LGHNA and YSLEER. The CDR3 loop spans 16 amino acids. Trimming took off 4 bases at V and 2 bases at J, with 15 bases between the two ends.

This clone was seen once. The V gene is TRBV9, the J gene TRBJ1-4; D ambiguous. V dropped 0 bases and J dropped 3 bases, with 15 bases sitting between them. CDR1 SGDLS and CDR2 YYNGEE come from the germline V gene. The length of the CDR3 is 17 residues. The CDR3: CASSVAVRASANEKLFF. CDR3 coding DNA: TGTGCCAGCAGCGTAGCTGTCAGAGCAAGCGCTAATGAAAAACTGTTTTTT.

This chain joins TRBV7-9 and TRBJ1-2; TRBD1 matches 11 bases. Germline loops: CDR1 SEHNR, CDR2 FQNEAQ (reference sequence). Trimming cost V 5 bases and J 4 bases; bases outside gene matches: 6. CDR3 size: 15 residues. The CDR3 sequence is CASSRTGGEGYGYTF. In DNA, the CDR3 is TGTGCCAGCAGCAGGACAGGGGGCGAAGGCTATGGCTACACCTTC.